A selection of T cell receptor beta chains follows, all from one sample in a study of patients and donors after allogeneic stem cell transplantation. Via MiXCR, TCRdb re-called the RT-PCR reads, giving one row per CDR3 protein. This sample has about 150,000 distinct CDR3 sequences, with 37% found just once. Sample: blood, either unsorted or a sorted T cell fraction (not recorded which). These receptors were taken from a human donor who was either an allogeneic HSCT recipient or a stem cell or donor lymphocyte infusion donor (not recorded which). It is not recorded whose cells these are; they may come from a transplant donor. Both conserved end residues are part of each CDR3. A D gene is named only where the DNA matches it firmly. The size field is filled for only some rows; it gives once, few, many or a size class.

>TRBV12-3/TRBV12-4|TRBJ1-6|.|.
CASSLVAAGNSPLHF
TGTGCCAGCAGTTTAGTTGCGGCAGGGAATTCACCCCTCCACTTT
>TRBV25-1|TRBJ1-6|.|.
CASSESAHSDSPLHF
TGTGCCAGCAGTGAATCCGCCCATTCGGATTCACCCCTCCACTTT
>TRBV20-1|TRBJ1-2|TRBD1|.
CSARQGHYGYTF
TGCAGTGCTCGACAGGGGCACTATGGCTACACCTTC
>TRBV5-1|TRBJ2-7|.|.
CASSADAHSYEQYF
TGCGCCAGCAGCGCGGACGCCCACTCCTACGAGCAGTACTTC
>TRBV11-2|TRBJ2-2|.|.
CASSLVPLNTGELFF
TGTGCCAGCAGCTTAGTTCCCCTTAACACCGGGGAGCTGTTTTTT
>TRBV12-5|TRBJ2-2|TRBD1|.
CASALGGGNTGELFF
TGTGCTAGTGCCCTAGGGGGCGGGAACACCGGGGAGCTGTTTTTT
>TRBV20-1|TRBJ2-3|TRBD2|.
CSAPWEGTDTQYF
TGCAGTGCACCCTGGGAGGGAACAGATACGCAGTATTTT
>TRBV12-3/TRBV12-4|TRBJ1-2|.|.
CASSLFEPYGYTF
TGTGCCAGCAGTTTATTTGAGCCTTATGGCTACACCTTC
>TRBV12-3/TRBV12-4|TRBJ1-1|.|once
CASSSVDTEAFF
TGTGCCAGCAGTTCCGTGGACACTGAAGCTTTCTTT
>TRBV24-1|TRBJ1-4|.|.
CATSDMPAGLEEKLFF
TGTGCCACCAGTGATATGCCGGCGGGATTAGAGGAAAAACTGTTTTTT
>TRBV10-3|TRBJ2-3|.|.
CAITEADTQYF
TGTGCCATCACGGAGGCAGATACGCAGTATTTT
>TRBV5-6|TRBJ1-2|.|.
CASSPGVSFVYGYTF
TGTGCCAGCAGCCCCGGTGTTTCTTTCGTCTATGGCTACACCTTC
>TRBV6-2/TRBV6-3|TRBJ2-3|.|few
CASSYRPGDTQYF
TGTGCCAGCAGTTACCGGCCCGGAGATACGCAGTATTTT
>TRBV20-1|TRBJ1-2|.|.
CSARMIANYGYTF
TGCAGTGCTAGAATGATCGCTAACTATGGCTACACCTTC
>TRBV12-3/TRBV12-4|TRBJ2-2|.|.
CASSFPPLGVGHTGELFF
TGTGCCAGCAGTTTTCCCCCGCTAGGGGTGGGACACACCGGGGAGCTGTTTTTT
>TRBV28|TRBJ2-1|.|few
CASSRRGTNNNEQFF
TGTGCCAGCAGTCGACGTGGGACAAACAACAATGAGCAGTTCTTC
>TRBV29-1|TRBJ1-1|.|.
CSSERGGTEAFF
TGCAGCTCCGAGAGGGGGGGAACTGAAGCTTTCTTT
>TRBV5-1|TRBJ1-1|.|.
CASSLPGSNTEAFF
TGCGCCAGCAGCTTACCGGGCTCCAACACTGAAGCTTTCTTT
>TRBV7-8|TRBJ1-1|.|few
CASSDPEESGWGMNTEAFF
TGTGCCAGCAGCGATCCCGAAGAATCAGGCTGGGGCATGAACACTGAAGCTTTCTTT
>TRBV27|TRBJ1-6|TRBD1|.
CASSLSGQGSLPLHF
TGTGCCAGCAGTTTATCGGGACAGGGATCCCTCCCCCTCCACTTT
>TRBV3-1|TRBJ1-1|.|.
CASSPRQKGTNTEAFF
TGTGCCAGCAGCCCCCGTCAGAAGGGTACGAACACTGAAGCTTTCTTT
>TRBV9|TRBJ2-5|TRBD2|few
CASSVDGSGGETQYF
TGTGCCAGCAGCGTAGACGGTAGCGGGGGAGAGACCCAGTACTTC
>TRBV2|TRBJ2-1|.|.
CASHERGAVYNEQFF
TGTGCCAGCCACGAAAGGGGGGCGGTCTACAATGAGCAGTTCTTC
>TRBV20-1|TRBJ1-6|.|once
CSAGRQLEDSPLHF
TGCAGTGCTGGAAGACAGCTCGAGGATTCACCCCTCCACTTT
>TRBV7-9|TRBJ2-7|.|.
CASSLSGRYEQYF
TGTGCCAGCAGCTTATCAGGCCGCTACGAGCAGTACTTC
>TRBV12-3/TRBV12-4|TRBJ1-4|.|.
CASGNSDEKLFF
TGTGCCAGCGGGAATTCGGATGAAAAACTGTTTTTT
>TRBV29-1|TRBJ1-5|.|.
CSVHRAGDQPQHF
TGCAGCGTACACCGGGCTGGGGATCAGCCCCAGCATTTT
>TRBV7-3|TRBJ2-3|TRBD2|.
CASSRTSGTDTQYF
TGTGCCAGCAGCCGGACTAGCGGGACAGATACGCAGTATTTT
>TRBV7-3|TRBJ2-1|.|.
CASSFRQGSVNEQFF
TGTGCCAGCAGCTTCCGGCAGGGATCGGTCAATGAGCAGTTCTTC
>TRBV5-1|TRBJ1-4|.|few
CASSFRVDNEKLFF
TGCGCCAGCAGCTTCAGGGTCGATAATGAAAAACTGTTTTTT
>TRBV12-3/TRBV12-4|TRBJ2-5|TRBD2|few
CASSPTSGGMETQYF
TGTGCCAGCAGTCCTACCTCGGGGGGGATGGAGACCCAGTACTTC
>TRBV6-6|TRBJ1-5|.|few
CASSLGQTLYQPQHF
TGTGCCAGCAGTCTCGGACAGACTCTTTATCAGCCCCAGCATTTT
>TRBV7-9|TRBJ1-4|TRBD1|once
CASSPTGSGEKLFF
TGTGCCAGCAGCCCGACAGGGTCCGGAGAAAAACTGTTTTTT
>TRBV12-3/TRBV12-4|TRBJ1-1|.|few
CASSLFRQRTFRAFF
TGTGCCAGCAGTTTATTCAGACAGAGAACTTTTAGGGCTTTCTTT
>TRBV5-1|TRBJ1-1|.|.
CASSLGREGTEAFF
TGCGCCAGCAGTCTGGGGAGGGAAGGCACTGAAGCTTTCTTT
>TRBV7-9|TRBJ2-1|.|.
CASSLGSASDEQFF
TGTGCCAGCAGCTTAGGGTCGGCCTCGGATGAGCAGTTCTTC
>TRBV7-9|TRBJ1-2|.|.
CASSADSLYGYTF
TGTGCCAGCAGCGCTGACAGTCTCTATGGCTACACCTTC
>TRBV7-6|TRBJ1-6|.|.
CASSLVPFDGMDNSPLHF
TGTGCCAGCAGCTTAGTCCCATTCGATGGGATGGATAATTCACCCCTCCACTTT
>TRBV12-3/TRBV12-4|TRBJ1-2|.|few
CASRLGSAYGYTF
TGTGCCAGCAGGTTAGGATCCGCATATGGCTACACCTTC
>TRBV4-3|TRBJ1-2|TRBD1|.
CASSHRDRDYGYTF
TGCGCCAGCAGCCACCGCGACAGGGACTATGGCTACACCTTC
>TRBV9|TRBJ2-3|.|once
CASSVEINPDTQYF
TGTGCCAGCAGCGTAGAAATAAACCCAGATACGCAGTATTTT
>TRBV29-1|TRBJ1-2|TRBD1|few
CSARDRAPDGYTF
TGCAGCGCTCGAGACAGGGCACCCGATGGCTACACCTTC
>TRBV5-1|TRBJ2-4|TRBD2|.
CASSLGLAGGPVAKNIQYF
TGCGCCAGCAGCTTGGGACTAGCGGGGGGTCCGGTGGCCAAAAACATTCAGTACTTC
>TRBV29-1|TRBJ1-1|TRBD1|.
CSISYRGQGMNTEAFF
TGCAGCATCTCTTACAGGGGGCAAGGTATGAACACTGAAGCTTTCTTT
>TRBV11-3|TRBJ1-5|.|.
CASSLINEGHHQPQHF
TGTGCCAGCAGCCTGATAAACGAGGGGCATCATCAGCCCCAGCATTTT
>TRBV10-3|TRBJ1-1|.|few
CASHMGTEAFF
TGTGCCAGCCATATGGGCACTGAAGCTTTCTTT
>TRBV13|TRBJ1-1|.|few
CASRLDGGLGTEAFF
TGTGCCAGCAGACTCGATGGGGGGCTGGGAACTGAAGCTTTCTTT
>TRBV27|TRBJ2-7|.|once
CASRQVRGYEQYF
TGTGCCAGCCGCCAGGTGAGGGGGTACGAGCAGTACTTC
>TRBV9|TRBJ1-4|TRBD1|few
CASSAGTGNEKLFF
TGTGCCAGCAGCGCCGGGACAGGGAATGAAAAACTGTTTTTT
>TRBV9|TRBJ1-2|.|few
CASSVYPGIYGYTF
TGTGCCAGCAGCGTTTACCCGGGTATCTACGGCTACACCTTC
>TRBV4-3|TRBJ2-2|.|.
CASSQTLTQGPGELFF
TGCGCCAGCAGCCAGACCCTGACCCAGGGACCCGGGGAGCTGTTTTTT
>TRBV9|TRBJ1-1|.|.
CASSPRVWGEGTEAFF
TGTGCCAGCAGCCCGCGGGTGTGGGGCGAGGGTACTGAAGCTTTCTTT
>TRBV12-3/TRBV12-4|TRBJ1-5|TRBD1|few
CASSARDRNQPQHF
TGTGCCAGCAGTGCTCGGGACAGAAATCAGCCCCAGCATTTT
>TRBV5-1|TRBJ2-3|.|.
CASSLAADLGTDTQYF
TGCGCCAGCAGCTTGGCCGCGGACTTAGGCACAGATACGCAGTATTTT
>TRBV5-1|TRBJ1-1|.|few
CASSFNGMNTEAFF
TGCGCCAGCAGCTTTAACGGAATGAACACTGAAGCTTTCTTT
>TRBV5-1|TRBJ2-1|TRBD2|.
CASSPYGGAYNEQFF
TGCGCCAGCAGTCCCTACGGGGGGGCTTACAATGAGCAGTTCTTC
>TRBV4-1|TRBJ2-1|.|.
CASSHLPSQFRDNEQFF
TGCGCCAGCAGCCATCTCCCCAGCCAATTTAGGGACAATGAGCAGTTCTTC
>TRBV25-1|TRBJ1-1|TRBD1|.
CASSDSRTGDTEAFF
TGTGCCAGCAGTGACTCCAGGACAGGGGACACTGAAGCTTTCTTT
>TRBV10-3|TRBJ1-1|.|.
CAISESRSAEAFF
TGTGCCATCAGTGAGTCCCGGAGCGCTGAAGCTTTCTTT